The 22 T cell receptor beta chains listed next were all sequenced from one sample in a study of Graves' ophthalmopathy and Graves' hyperthyroidism. The authors amplified TCR beta CDR3 regions, and they did so from RNA transcripts for repertoire sequencing. The first round was an RT-PCR with HTBI primers, and the second round was a multiplex PCR. From the multiplex PCR reads, TCRdb called clonotypes with MiXCR, one entry per CDR3 protein. The sample includes about 220,000 distinct CDR3 sequences, about 22% of them seen just once. Material for sequencing was peripheral blood. Every receptor here comes from a woman between 45 and 60 years old with Graves' ophthalmopathy.

This clonotype was counted a few times. Just one base apart from a much larger clone, this may be a read error. A read error is likely, as this CDR3 ends without the conserved phenylalanine or tryptophan. The rearrangement uses TRBV29-1 and TRBJ2-7; D uncertain. The CDR3 runs to 13 residues. Looked up from germline, CDR1 is SQVTM and CDR2 is ANQGSEA. V lost 1 base, J lost 2 bases, and 9 bases lay in between. CDR3 sequence reads: CSVEGAEPYEQYS. The DNA of the CDR3 is TGCAGCGTTGAAGGGGCTGAGCCCTACGAGCAGTACTCC.

This chain uses TRBV11-2 with TRBJ1-1; D is perhaps TRBD1 (5 bases). The CDR3 totals 15 residues. Germline lookup yields CDR1 SGHAT and CDR2 FQNNGV. V lost 5 bases to trimming and J lost 2 bases, with 15 bases between them. Here the CDR3 DNA reads TGTGCCAGCAGCCCACATGGGGGACTCAACACTGAAGCTTTCTTT. Translating it yields CASSPHGGLNTEAFF.

In its sample, this clonotype was seen many times. The J gene is TRBJ2-5, the V gene TRBV10-1; no clear D gene. Trimming removed 7 bases from V and 2 bases from J, with 20 bases in between. The germline V gene has CDR1 WNHNN and CDR2 SYGVQD (reference sequence). The CDR3 contains 16 residues. The CDR3 DNA reads as TGCGCCAGCACCCCCGTGTGTCTCCTAAATCAAGAGACCCAGTACTTC. Residues: CASTPVCLLNQETQYF.

This clonotype was detected ten times or more. This chain joins TRBV5-1 and TRBJ2-7; TRBD2 matches at 7 bases. CDR1 and CDR2 from the germline V gene are SGHRS and YFSETQ. The CDR3 consists of 12 residues. V gave up 4 bases and J gave up 5 bases; unmatched junction bases: 3. DNA for the CDR3: TGCGCCAGCAGCCGAAGCGGGGACGAGCAGTACTTC. Protein product: CASSRSGDEQYF.

This chain joins TRBV6-1 and TRBJ1-2; no definite D call. Germline V gives CDR1 MNHNS, CDR2 SASEGT. The CDR3 is 15 residues long. With 4 bases removed from V and 4 bases from J, the gap between germline ends came to 16 bases. CDR3 in DNA: TGTGCCAGCAGTGCCGGGAGACCCCGCTCCTATGGCTACACCTTC. It is translated as CASSAGRPRSYGYTF.

In its sample, this clonotype was seen many times. The CDR3 is CASSTDRERGYTF. The CDR3 region has the DNA TGTGCCAGCAGTACGGACAGGGAGAGGGGCTACACCTTC. J is TRBJ1-2 and V is TRBV12-3 or TRBV12-4; 8 bases are shared with TRBD1. The CDR3 loop spans 13 amino acids. Trimming took 5 bases from V and 8 from J; bases not matched to a gene: 7.

This clonotype was seen at least ten times. V gene TRBV27 combines with J gene TRBJ1-2; D is ambiguous. Germline CDR1 and CDR2: MNHEY and SMNVEV (reference sequence). Trimming removed 8 bases at V and 8 bases at J, with 12 bases between. The CDR3 is 11 amino acids. The CDR3 DNA is TGTGCCAGCCTCTCGCCAGGAGGCTACACCTTC. Its protein product is CASLSPGGYTF.

In this sample, this clonotype turned up many times. The rearrangement links TRBV6-5 to TRBJ1-5; D gene uncertain. Germline V gene data show CDR1 as MNHEY and CDR2 as SVGAGI. Trimming removed 0 bases at V and 2 bases at J, with 2 bases between. The CDR3 spans 13 residues. DNA for the CDR3: TGTGCCAGCAGTTACTCTCGCAATCAGCCCCAGCATTTT. Translated: CASSYSRNQPQHF.

This rearrangement joins TRBV14 to TRBJ2-7; 11 nucleotides line up with TRBD2. V trimming: 4 bases; J trimming: 4 bases; junction bases outside the gene matches: 6. Germline CDR1 reads SGHDN; CDR2 reads FVKESK. CDR3 size: 15 residues. The CDR3 DNA reads as TGTGCCAGCAGCCGACAACTAGCGGGAGTATACGAGCAGTACTTC. Protein sequence: CASSRQLAGVYEQYF.

This clonotype was found many times. The chain combines TRBV4-2 with TRBJ2-2, with D unresolved. From germline, CDR1 is LGHNA and CDR2 YNFKEQ. CDR3 length equals 14 residues. The V gene lost 1 base and the J gene lost 8 bases, with 11 bases spanning the gap. This chain's CDR3 is CASSQGFAVGELFF. In DNA, the CDR3 is TGTGCCAGCAGCCAAGGTTTCGCGGTTGGGGAGCTGTTTTTT.

The CDR3 DNA sequence: TGTGCCACCAGTGAGGAGGGCACTGAAGCTTTCTTT. As protein: CATSEEGTEAFF. The rearrangement joins TRBV24-1 to TRBJ1-1; no reliable D call. With 4 bases removed from V and 4 bases from J, the gap between germline ends came to 6 bases. CDR1 and CDR2 from the germline V gene are KGHDR and SFDVKD. The CDR3 extends over 12 amino acids.

The chain combines TRBV5-1 with TRBJ2-5; the match to TRBD1 covers 10 bases. Trimming took 3 bases from V and 0 from J; bases not matched to a gene: 2. CDR1 is SGHRS and CDR2 is YFSETQ in the germline V gene. The CDR3 spans 15 residues. The CDR3 is CASSSDRGYQETQYF. CDR3 nucleotide sequence: TGCGCCAGCAGCTCGGACAGGGGGTACCAAGAGACCCAGTACTTC.

This clonotype came up many times. This chain's CDR3 is CASSQEFGGTEAFF. DNA for the CDR3: TGTGCCAGCAGCCAAGAATTCGGAGGGACTGAAGCTTTCTTT. The V gene is TRBV14, the J gene TRBJ1-1, with unresolved D. The germline V and J ends were trimmed by 0 bases and 5 bases, with 10 bases remaining between them. The germline V gene has CDR1 SGHDN and CDR2 FVKESK. The CDR3 totals 14 residues.

This clonotype was counted between two and nine times. V is TRBV28 and J is TRBJ2-7; TRBD1 is a possible D gene (5 bases). Deletions cut 2 bases from V and 1 base from J, with 9 bases between. CDR1 is MDHEN, CDR2 SYDVKM, per germline. The CDR3 has 14 amino acids. CDR3 in amino acids: CASSLRGGSYEQYF. CDR3 nucleotide sequence: TGTGCCAGCAGTTTAAGGGGTGGTTCCTACGAGCAGTACTTC.

V and J are TRBV6-1 and TRBJ1-2; TRBD1 aligns across 8 bases. The germline gives CDR1 MNHNS, CDR2 SASEGT. The CDR3 spans 12 residues. Unmatched junction bases numbered 5, after V lost 8 bases and J lost 6 bases. In nucleotides, the CDR3 is TGTGCCAGCCAAGCAGGGGGCGATGGCTACACCTTC. Encoded protein: CASQAGGDGYTF.

Ten or more counts support this clonotype. This chain links TRBV30 with TRBJ1-6, with D unclear. CDR1 is GTSNPN, CDR2 SVGIG, per germline (reference sequence). With 0 bases removed from V and 7 bases from J, the gap between germline ends came to 16 bases. The CDR3 has 16 amino acids. CDR3 amino acids: CAWSVKSAFVNSPLHF. The CDR3 DNA reads as TGTGCCTGGAGTGTAAAGTCAGCCTTCGTGAATTCACCCCTCCACTTT. The whole variable domain, remainder taken from reference TRBV30 and TRBJ1-6, is SQTIHQWPATLVQPVGSPLSLECTVEGTSNPNLYWYRQAAGRGLQLLFYSVGIGQISSEVPQNLSASRPQDRQFILSSKKLLLSDSGFYLCAWSVKSAFVNSPLHFGNGTRLTVT.

This clonotype showed up many times. J is TRBJ2-7 and V is TRBV20-1, with 11 bases lining up with TRBD2. The V gene's germline CDR1 is DFQATT and CDR2 SNEGSKA (reference sequence). The CDR3 loop spans 16 amino acids. V gave up 4 bases and J gave up 2 bases; unmatched junction bases: 10. The CDR3: CSAIHLAGGQTYEQYF. The CDR3 DNA reads TGCAGTGCTATCCATCTAGCGGGAGGCCAAACCTACGAGCAGTACTTC.

This rearrangement joins TRBV27 to TRBJ2-7; either TRBD1 or TRBD2 may supply D (5 bases each). Germline CDR1 reads MNHEY; CDR2 reads SMNVEV (reference sequence). The germline V and J ends were trimmed by 4 bases and 2 bases, with 12 bases remaining between them. The CDR3 is 14 amino acids. The CDR3 DNA reads TGTGCCAGCAGTTACGGCCGGGGCGCCTACGAGCAGTACTTC. Its protein product is CASSYGRGAYEQYF.

Many counts were recorded for this clonotype. The chain employs TRBV27 and TRBJ2-1; the match to TRBD2 covers 7 bases. Per the germline V gene, CDR1 is MNHEY and CDR2 is SMNVEV (reference sequence). Trimming at V came to 6 bases and at J to 2 bases, leaving 4 bases not matched to a gene. This CDR3 comprises 14 residues. The CDR3 sequence: CASRSGETYNEQFF. CDR3 in DNA: TGTGCCAGCAGAAGCGGGGAGACCTACAATGAGCAGTTCTTC.

This clonotype was seen ten or more times. The chain has TRBV2 and TRBJ2-2, with 7 bases aligning to TRBD1. CDR3 size: 13 residues. V dropped 5 bases and J dropped 6; count of bases not matched to a gene: 3. Germline CDR1 is SNHLY and CDR2 is FYNNEI. The CDR3, as DNA: TGTGCCAGCAGTAACAGGGGTGCCGGGGAGCTGTTTTTT. This encodes CASSNRGAGELFF.

The table lists this clonotype with many counts. The chain couples TRBV28 to TRBJ2-5; 12 bases match TRBD2. The CDR3 is 15 amino acids. Per the germline V gene, CDR1 is MDHEN and CDR2 is SYDVKM. Trimming took 6 bases from V and 5 from J; bases not matched to a gene: 7. The CDR3 nucleotides are TGTGCCAGCAGACCTAGCGGGAGGGCCGGGGAGACCCAGTACTTC. As protein: CASRPSGRAGETQYF.

This clonotype has at least ten counts. The chain combines TRBV2 with TRBJ2-7; possibly TRBD2 for D (6 bases). The germline V gene encodes CDR1 SNHLY and CDR2 FYNNEI. CDR3 length: 16 amino acids. Trimming pared 5 bases from V and 2 bases from J, leaving 19 bases between. The CDR3 DNA reads as TGTGCCAGCAGTCCTCCACGCGGCCCGGGAGCCTACGAGCAGTACTTC. Residues: CASSPPRGPGAYEQYF.